These 26 T cell receptor beta chains were all obtained from the same sample, sequenced in a study of blood T cell repertoires in COVID-19. This table comes from immunoSEQ multiplex PCR, and its TCRdb copy is limited to in-frame clones, with some not included. The data show about 120,000 clones, around 90% seen once. The source material was peripheral blood. Receptors were obtained from a woman in her 50s with active or convalescent COVID-19.

In its sample, this clone was seen once. The CDR3 reads CASSQVGEQFF. DNA for the CDR3: TGTGCCAGCAGCCAAGTTGGCGAGCAGTTCTTC. The gene calls are TRBV14 and TRBJ2-1; no definite D call. V was pared by 1 base and J by 10 bases, with 5 bases between. Germline lookup yields CDR1 SGHDN and CDR2 FVKESK. This CDR3 is built from 11 residues.

The J gene is TRBJ2-5, the V gene TRBV11-2; 13 bases agree with TRBD2. This CDR3 is built from 16 residues. With 4 bases clipped from V and 2 bases from J, the junction kept 4 bases outside the gene matches. Germline V lookup: CDR1 SGHAT, CDR2 FQNNGV. CDR3 nucleotides: TGTGCCAGCAGCTGGGGACTAGCGGGGAAGCAAGAGACCCAGTACTTC. Protein: CASSWGLAGKQETQYF.

The CDR3 nucleotides are TGTGCCAGCAGCTCGGGCGGGCTAGCGGGGGTTGACAATGAGCAGTTCTTC. Translated: CASSSGGLAGVDNEQFF. The V call is TRBV5-4, the J call TRBJ2-1; 10 nucleotides line up with TRBD2. The ends lost 3 bases at V and 5 bases at J; junction bases unmatched: 11. The length of the CDR3 is 17 residues. Germline V CDR1 and CDR2: SGHNT, YYREEE (reference sequence). The whole variable domain, filled in from reference TRBV5-4 and TRBJ2-1, reads ETGVTQSPTHLIKTRGQQVTLRCSSQSGHNTVSWYQQALGQGPQFIFQYYREEENGRGNFPPRFSGLQFPNYSSELNVNALELDDSALYLCASSSGGLAGVDNEQFFGPGTRLTVL.

The V call is TRBV6-5, the J call TRBJ2-7; tentatively, D is TRBD2 (6 bases). Trimming pared 11 bases from V and 3 bases from J, leaving 14 bases between. The CDR3 contains 12 residues. Germline V CDR1 and CDR2: MNHEY, SVGAGI. The CDR3 region is CAGGKGYYEQYF. For the CDR3, the DNA is TGTGCCGGCGGGAAGGGGTACTACGAGCAGTACTTC.

The J gene is TRBJ1-2, the V gene TRBV4-2; 8 nucleotides agree with TRBD1. Germline V gives CDR1 LGHNA, CDR2 YNFKEQ. This CDR3 has 15 amino acids. J lost 2 bases, V lost 4 bases, and 6 bases had no gene match. In DNA, the CDR3 is TGTGCCAGCAGCCGACCGGGACAGGCCAACTATGGCTACACCTTC. This gives the protein CASSRPGQANYGYTF.

The genes are TRBV3-1 (or the pseudogene TRBV3-2) and TRBJ1-3; D is undetermined. V lost 3 bases and J lost 2, with 14 bases in between. The CDR3 extends over 16 amino acids. Per the germline V gene, CDR1 is LGHDT and CDR2 is YNNKEL (reference sequence). The DNA for the CDR3 is TGTGCCAGCAGCCATCTTACGGGGTCAACTGGAAACACCATATATTTT. Amino acids: CASSHLTGSTGNTIYF.

This chain connects TRBV18 to TRBJ2-7; TRBD1 matches at 7 bases. CDR1 is KGHSH, CDR2 LQKENI, per germline. V was clipped by 2 bases and J by 6 bases; unmatched bases: 13. The CDR3 totals 16 residues. DNA of the CDR3: TGTGCCAGCTCACCAAACCAGAGACAGGGCTTGGGCGAGCAGTACTTC. This translates into CASSPNQRQGLGEQYF.

This clone was counted only a few times. This chain joins TRBV29-1 and TRBJ1-1; 8 bases match TRBD1. Germline V gives CDR1 SQVTM, CDR2 ANQGSEA. CDR3 length: 12 residues. The V gene end was trimmed by 6 bases and the J gene end by 6 bases; junction bases not matched to a gene: 6. The CDR3 nucleotides are TGCAGCGTCCTGGGACAGGAGGCTGAAGCTTTCTTT. Its translation: CSVLGQEAEAFF.

This chain joins TRBV2 and TRBJ1-3, with D perhaps TRBD1 (6 bases). Germline CDR1 SNHLY, CDR2 FYNNEI. The V gene lost 7 bases and the J gene lost 0 bases, with 16 bases spanning the gap. The CDR3 is made up of 16 amino acids. For the CDR3, the DNA is TGTGCCAGCAATCCAACAGGGACCTCCTCTGGAAACACCATATATTTT. Translation: CASNPTGTSSGNTIYF.

This sequence joins TRBV23-1 and TRBJ2-1; D not certain. TRBV23-1 is an open reading frame whose function is uncertain. The CDR3 is made up of 17 amino acids. The V gene lost 4 bases and the J gene lost 2 bases, with 18 bases spanning the gap. The CDR3 coding sequence is TGCGCCAGCAGTCCGCGGTACGATTCGAACGCCTACAATGAGCAGTTCTTC. Translation gives CASSPRYDSNAYNEQFF.

The chain is built from TRBV7-9 and TRBJ2-7; 8 nucleotides align to TRBD2. CDR3 length: 14 amino acids. Germline V CDR1 and CDR2: SEHNR, FQNEAQ (reference sequence). V trimming: 7 bases; J trimming: 1 base; junction bases outside the gene matches: 6. CDR3 amino acids: CASTGGGASYEQYF. CDR3 in DNA: TGTGCCAGCACCGGGGGGGGCGCGTCCTACGAGCAGTACTTC.

The rearrangement uses TRBV6-5 and TRBJ1-2; D ambiguous. The CDR3 length is 16 residues. Trimming pared 3 bases from V and 0 bases from J, leaving 14 bases between. Germline V gene lookup returns CDR1 MNHEY and CDR2 SVGAGI. The CDR3 nucleotides read TGTGCCAGCAGTTATTCTATTGATCTAGCTAACTATGGCTACACCTTC. This codes for CASSYSIDLANYGYTF.

The chain employs TRBV2 and TRBJ2-1, with 8 bases aligning to TRBD1. Germline V lookup: CDR1 SNHLY, CDR2 FYNNEI. V gave up 5 bases and J gave up 10 bases; unmatched junction bases: 10. The CDR3 contains 14 residues. The CDR3 nucleotides read TGTGCCAGCAGTATGAGGACAGGGAGGAACGAGCAGTTCTTC. The encoded protein is CASSMRTGRNEQFF.

The rearrangement links TRBV5-4 to TRBJ2-7; TRBD2 agrees at 10 bases. Looked up from germline, CDR1 is SGHNT and CDR2 is YYREEE (reference sequence). This CDR3 has 16 amino acids. Trimming cost V 0 bases and J 4 bases; bases outside gene matches: 7. In DNA, the CDR3 is TGTGCCAGCAGCTTGGGAGCGGGAGGGCCGAGGTACGAGCAGTACTTC. Translation: CASSLGAGGPRYEQYF. Based on the CDR3 plus reference TRBV5-4 and TRBJ2-7, the full variable domain is ETGVTQSPTHLIKTRGQQVTLRCSSQSGHNTVSWYQQALGQGPQFIFQYYREEENGRGNFPPRFSGLQFPNYSSELNVNALELDDSALYLCASSLGAGGPRYEQYFGPGTRLTVT.

The rearrangement joins TRBV13 to TRBJ2-7; 10 bases map to TRBD1. The CDR3 length is 14 residues. V shed 4 bases and J 4 bases; nucleotides not matched to a gene: 4. Germline CDR1 is PRHDT and CDR2 is FYEKMQ (reference sequence). The CDR3 nucleotides are TGTGCCAGCAGCTCGACAGGGGGCGTGTACGAGCAGTACTTC. Translating it yields CASSSTGGVYEQYF.

The chain couples TRBV12-3 or TRBV12-4 to TRBJ1-2, with D possibly being TRBD1 (6 bases). This CDR3 has 11 residues. V was pared by 8 bases and J by 7 bases, with 11 bases between. Here the CDR3 reads CASHEGGGYTF. DNA of the CDR3: TGTGCCAGCCACGAAGGGGGTGGCTACACCTTC.

This clone was recorded once. This same CDR3 is encoded by further DNA sequences in the sample. This chain uses TRBV28 with TRBJ2-5; 13 nucleotides agree with TRBD2. The CDR3 spans 14 residues. The germline CDR1 and CDR2 sequences are MDHEN and SYDVKM. Trimming at V came to 8 bases and at J to 4 bases, leaving 4 bases not matched to a gene. The CDR3 nucleotides are TGTGCCAGCCGGACTAGCGGGAGAGGAGAGACCCAGTACTTC. Residues: CASRTSGRGETQYF.

V is TRBV28 and J is TRBJ2-7; D may be TRBD2 (6 bases). CDR1 is MDHEN and CDR2 is SYDVKM in the germline V gene. The CDR3 is made up of 10 amino acids. V was cut by 7 bases and J by 11 bases, with 12 bases left in between. The CDR3 coding sequence is TGTGCCAGCACGGGAGATAGGGAGTACTTC. Its protein is CASTGDREYF.

The chain couples TRBV7-9 to TRBJ2-7; D is unclear. Germline-derived CDR1 and CDR2 are SEHNR and FQNEAQ (reference sequence). V lost 1 base and J 0 bases, leaving 10 bases between the germline ends. The length of the CDR3 is 15 residues. The CDR3 coding sequence is TGTGCCAGCAGCTTAGGACGGAGAAGCTCCTACGAGCAGTACTTC. Encoded protein: CASSLGRRSSYEQYF.

The rearrangement uses TRBV10-3 and TRBJ2-7; 11 bases align to TRBD2. The CDR3 sequence is 14 residues long. Germline V gives CDR1 ENHRY, CDR2 SYGVKD. With V trimmed by 6 bases and J by 6 bases, 7 bases remained unmatched. CDR3 amino acids: CAIRTTSGVSEQYF. CDR3 DNA sequence: TGTGCCATCAGGACGACTAGCGGGGTTTCCGAGCAGTACTTC.

This clone was picked up a small number of times. J is TRBJ2-5 and V is TRBV7-9; D is unresolved. CDR3 length equals 16 residues. The germline V gene encodes CDR1 SEHNR and CDR2 FQNEAQ (reference sequence). V dropped 2 bases and J dropped 5 bases, with 18 bases sitting between them. In nucleotides, the CDR3 is TGTGCCAGCAGCTTAACGGTTTCTCTCTCCTGGGAGACCCAGTACTTC. Amino acids: CASSLTVSLSWETQYF.

DNA of the CDR3: TGTGCCAGCAGTGACCGACTAGCGGGAGTCGAGCAGTACTTC. Protein sequence: CASSDRLAGVEQYF. The chain is built from TRBV25-1 and TRBJ2-7; 12 bases are shared with TRBD2. Germline V gene data show CDR1 as MGHDK and CDR2 as SYGVNS. Trimming cost V 3 bases and J 6 bases; bases outside gene matches: 3. This CDR3 region has 14 residues.

V and J are TRBV28 and TRBJ2-2; 8 nucleotides line up with TRBD2. CDR1 and CDR2 from the germline V gene are MDHEN and SYDVKM. Unmatched junction bases numbered 4, after V lost 7 bases and J lost 6 bases. The CDR3 runs 13 residues. The CDR3 sequence is CASTTGGPGELFF. The CDR3 nucleotides are TGTGCCAGCACCACGGGAGGGCCCGGGGAGCTGTTTTTT.

This chain connects TRBV5-1 to TRBJ2-2, with D perhaps matching TRBD2 (5 bases). Germline CDR1 and CDR2: SGHRS and YFSETQ. V lost 0 bases and J 4 bases, leaving 16 bases between the germline ends. This CDR3 has 17 amino acids. The CDR3 reads CASSLVVRTLGTGELFF. CDR3 in DNA: TGCGCCAGCAGCTTGGTTGTGAGGACTTTGGGCACCGGGGAGCTGTTTTTT.

The genes are TRBV6-4 and TRBJ1-2; D possibly corresponds to TRBD1 (6 bases). The ends were cut back, 6 bases at V and 1 base at J, with 15 bases in the middle. Germline values: CDR1 MRHNA, CDR2 SNTAGT. This CDR3 is 15 amino acids long. The CDR3 DNA sequence: TGTGCCAGCAGCGAAAAGGGGGATTTTAACTATGGCTACACCTTC. This translates into CASSEKGDFNYGYTF.

The rearrangement joins TRBV23-1 to TRBJ2-1; possible D gene TRBD2, 5 bases. TRBV23-1 is known as an ORF, though its function is uncertain. The V end lost 4 bases, the J end lost 1 base, and 17 bases lay between the germline ends. The CDR3 runs to 17 residues. In DNA, the CDR3 is TGCGCCAGCAGTCGTGCAGCGGACGACTCATCCTACAATGAGCAGTTCTTC. Protein product: CASSRAADDSSYNEQFF.